This TCR beta chain was captured by sequencing in a study of blood T cell repertoires in COVID-19. J lost 5 bases, V lost 4 bases, and 9 bases had no gene match. The CDR3 is 16 amino acids. Germline V gene sequence: CDR1 SGDLS, CDR2 YYNGEE. Data came from immunoSEQ multiplex PCR; TCRdb stores just in-frame clones and leaves some out. The sample includes a few hundred thousand clones, approximately 89% of them seen just once. Input material: peripheral blood. J is TRBJ2-1 and V is TRBV9; TRBD2 matches 10 bases. This receptor was obtained from a woman aged 45-59 years who had recovered from COVID-19. The CDR3 loop is CASSPGAGLANNEQFF. DNA for the CDR3: TGTGCCAGCAGCCCGGGGGCGGGACTAGCGAACAATGAGCAGTTCTTC.